Each of the 27 T cell receptor beta chains below was sequenced from the same sample in a study of blood T cells in healthy people across ages. Through a sample-barcoded 5' primer and a J-beta primer mix, a second PCR was run for roughly 6 to 12 cycles. TCRdb re-analysed the 5' RACE reads in MiXCR, keeping a single row per CDR3 protein. In the table there are almost 800,000 distinct CDR3 sequences, roughly 50% of which are singletons. The source material was blood. The receptors originated from a man aged 30 to 45 in good health.

This clonotype was observed many times. This sequence joins TRBV7-2 and TRBJ2-1; 9 nucleotides line up with TRBD2. Germline lookup yields CDR1 SGHTA and CDR2 FQGNSA. Losses at the gene ends were 5 bases for V and 8 bases for J; bases not matched to a gene: 7. CDR3 length equals 14 residues. This CDR3 is CASSVSTSGDEQFF. The CDR3 DNA is TGTGCCAGCAGCGTCTCGACTAGCGGAGATGAGCAGTTCTTC.

J is TRBJ2-7 and V is TRBV20-1; 11 bases are shared with TRBD2. Per the germline V gene, CDR1 is DFQATT and CDR2 is SNEGSKA (reference sequence). J was trimmed by 2 bases and V by 7 bases; bases with no gene match: 10. The CDR3 has 15 amino acids. The CDR3 is CSGRLAGGATYEQYF. CDR3 DNA: TGCAGTGGGAGGCTAGCGGGAGGAGCCACCTACGAGCAGTACTTC.

The chain links TRBV30 to TRBJ2-7; D ambiguous. Germline V gene data show CDR1 as GTSNPN and CDR2 as SVGIG (reference sequence). CDR3 length: 11 residues. The V end was cut by 2 bases, the J end by 0 bases, with 2 bases between. The CDR3 loop is CAWSTSYEQYF. The CDR3 DNA sequence: TGTGCCTGGAGTACCTCCTACGAGCAGTACTTC. Looking up the rest from reference TRBV30 and TRBJ2-7 gives the full variable domain: SQTIHQWPATLVQPVGSPLSLECTVEGTSNPNLYWYRQAAGRGLQLLFYSVGIGQISSEVPQNLSASRPQDRQFILSSKKLLLSDSGFYLCAWSTSYEQYFGPGTRLTVT.

The rearrangement joins TRBV12-5 to TRBJ2-2; D possibly corresponds to TRBD1 (5 bases). Trimming left V 6 bases short and J 5 bases short, with 16 bases between. The CDR3 is 15 residues long. Germline V gene data show CDR1 as LGHNT and CDR2 as FRNRAP. CDR3 amino acids: CASGPRQSWTGELFF. The CDR3 DNA is TGTGCTAGTGGCCCCAGACAGTCTTGGACCGGGGAGCTGTTTTTT. The variable domain in full, with the rest retrieved from reference TRBV12-5 and TRBJ2-2, is DARVTQTPRHKVTEMGQEVTMRCQPILGHNTVFWYRQTMMQGLELLAYFRNRAPLDDSGMPKDRFSAEMPDATLATLKIQPSEPRDSAVYFCASGPRQSWTGELFFGEGSRLTVL.

The gene calls are TRBV20-1 and TRBJ2-7; 8 bases are shared with TRBD2. The V segment lost 6 bases and the J segment 2 bases; nucleotides outside the gene matches: 6. The CDR3 is made up of 13 amino acids. Germline V gene sequence: CDR1 DFQATT, CDR2 SNEGSKA (reference sequence). The CDR3 sequence: CSAATSGTYEQYF. CDR3 DNA sequence: TGCAGTGCAGCAACTAGCGGAACCTACGAGCAGTACTTC.

The J gene is TRBJ2-1, the V gene TRBV10-1, with D unclear. The germline V gene encodes CDR1 WNHNN and CDR2 SYGVQD (reference sequence). The V end was cut by 0 bases, the J end by 6 bases, with 15 bases between. CDR3 length equals 16 residues. The chain's CDR3 is CASSESVLGLGNEQFF. CDR3 bases: TGCGCCAGCAGTGAGTCCGTGCTGGGTCTTGGCAATGAGCAGTTCTTC.

The rearrangement uses TRBV10-3 and TRBJ1-2; D not resolved. In germline, CDR1 is ENHRY, CDR2 SYGVKD. The CDR3 is 17 amino acids. Trimming removed 4 bases from V and 2 bases from J, with 20 bases in between. The CDR3 loop reads CAISGGVSPFGNYGYTF. The CDR3 coding sequence is TGTGCCATCAGTGGCGGGGTCTCACCCTTTGGCAACTATGGCTACACCTTC.

The table lists this clonotype with a few counts. The chain uses TRBV5-1 and TRBJ2-7, with D perhaps matching TRBD1 (6 bases). Trimming removed 0 bases at V and 2 bases at J, with 12 bases between. Germline values: CDR1 SGHRS, CDR2 YFSETQ. The CDR3 runs to 15 residues. The CDR3 coding sequence is TGCGCCAGCAGCTTGGAGGGGGTAGGAGCCTACGAGCAGTACTTC. Translating gives CASSLEGVGAYEQYF.

V gene TRBV20-1 combines with J gene TRBJ2-3, with D possibly called TRBD1 or TRBD2 (5 bases each). This CDR3 spans 15 amino acids. Germline CDR1 DFQATT, CDR2 SNEGSKA (reference sequence). Between the trimmed V and J ends, which lost 6 bases and 6 bases, there was a span of 22 bases. In DNA, the CDR3 is TGCAGTGCCGGACCACTACTAGGGACCAGGGATACGCAGTATTTT. Translation gives CSAGPLLGTRDTQYF.

The CDR3 sequence: CASSSNRRDEQFF. CDR3 DNA: TGTGCCAGCAGCTCAAACAGACGAGATGAGCAGTTCTTC. This rearrangement joins TRBV7-9 to TRBJ2-1; unclear D gene. The CDR3 has 13 residues. The germline gives CDR1 SEHNR, CDR2 FQNEAQ (reference sequence). Between the trimmed V and J ends, which lost 4 bases and 8 bases, there was a span of 12 bases.

This clonotype was detected only a few times. The chain employs TRBV20-1 and TRBJ2-7, with TRBD1 as a possible D gene (6 bases). The CDR3 covers 14 residues. Germline V gene sequence: CDR1 DFQATT, CDR2 SNEGSKA (reference sequence). Trimming removed 6 bases at V and 0 bases at J, with 15 bases between. The CDR3 loop is CSALRPRGSYEQYF. Here the CDR3 DNA reads TGCAGTGCACTACGACCCAGGGGCTCCTACGAGCAGTACTTC.

The chain links TRBV20-1 to TRBJ2-4, with 7 bases that match TRBD1. The CDR3 has 14 amino acids. J lost 6 bases, V lost 1 base, and 6 bases had no gene match. Looked up from germline, CDR1 is DFQATT and CDR2 is SNEGSKA (reference sequence). CDR3 region: CSARGIGQANIQYF. As DNA, the CDR3 is TGCAGTGCTAGAGGCATCGGACAGGCAAACATTCAGTACTTC.

This chain connects TRBV10-2 to TRBJ2-3; D is undetermined. From germline, CDR1 is WSHSY and CDR2 SAAADI. The CDR3 is 13 residues long. V lost 3 bases and J lost 0, with 4 bases in between. The CDR3 DNA reads TGCGCCAGCAGTGACCAAAGCACAGATACGCAGTATTTT. The encoded protein is CASSDQSTDTQYF.

The chain has TRBV20-1 and TRBJ2-5, with a weak D call TRBD2 (6 bases). This CDR3 contains 16 residues. CDR1 and CDR2 (germline): DFQATT, SNEGSKA (reference sequence). The V end lost 3 bases, the J end lost 1 base, and 18 bases lay between the germline ends. The CDR3 is CSASKPGLNVQETQYF. The DNA of the CDR3 is TGCAGTGCTAGCAAACCGGGACTGAACGTCCAAGAGACCCAGTACTTC.

The genes are TRBV29-1 and TRBJ2-6, with TRBD1 matching 8 bases. The germline gives CDR1 SQVTM, CDR2 ANQGSEA. The junction had 5 bases not matched to a gene; V was cut back by 5 bases and J by 2 bases. This CDR3 region has 15 residues. The CDR3, as DNA: TGCAGCGTTAGGACAGGGATAACTGGGGCCAACGTCCTGACTTTC. Its protein product is CSVRTGITGANVLTF.

This clonotype was counted between two and nine times. The rearrangement links TRBV11-2 to TRBJ2-5; perhaps TRBD2 as D (5 bases). From germline, CDR1 is SGHAT and CDR2 FQNNGV. The length of the CDR3 is 15 residues. V was cut by 5 bases and J by 5 bases, with 18 bases left in between. As DNA, the CDR3 is TGTGCCAGCAGCCTCAACCTAGTTCCGGGGGAGACCCAGTACTTC. It is translated as CASSLNLVPGETQYF.

Turning to this clonotype: One end of the junction varies from germline; a read error may be responsible. CDR3 protein: CSAPTWGRLANYSYTF. The CDR3 DNA sequence: TGCAGTGCCCCGACGTGGGGGCGTTTGGCTAACTATAGCTACACCTTC. This chain uses TRBV20-1 with TRBJ1-2, with a tentative D call TRBD1 (6 bases). This CDR3 has 16 amino acids. The V gene's germline CDR1 is DFQATT and CDR2 SNEGSKA (reference sequence).

The chain has TRBV3-1 and TRBJ2-7, with D uncertain. V was pared by 4 bases and J by 6 bases, with 13 bases between. Germline V gives CDR1 LGHDT, CDR2 YNNKEL (reference sequence). The length of the CDR3 is 13 residues. Here the CDR3 DNA reads TGTGCCAGCAGCCTGCCCCCCGCGCTCGAGCAGTACTTC. Protein: CASSLPPALEQYF.

In DNA form, the CDR3 reads TGTGCCAGCAGCTTAGCGCAAGGGGAAGCTTTCTTT. Encoded protein: CASSLAQGEAFF. The chain couples TRBV7-9 to TRBJ1-1; D is unresolved. Germline V lookup: CDR1 SEHNR, CDR2 FQNEAQ (reference sequence). This CDR3 region has 12 residues. The V end was cut by 0 bases, the J end by 8 bases, with 7 bases between.

The chain links TRBV5-1 to TRBJ1-1; D is uncertain. V dropped 0 bases and J dropped 3 bases, with 12 bases sitting between them. Per the germline V gene, CDR1 is SGHRS and CDR2 is YFSETQ. This CDR3 has 15 amino acids. The CDR3 DNA is TGCGCCAGCAGCTTGGAGGTTCGGGAGGACACTGAAGCTTTCTTT. Protein: CASSLEVREDTEAFF. The variable domain in full, with the rest retrieved from reference TRBV5-1 and TRBJ1-1, is KAGVTQTPRYLIKTRGQQVTLSCSPISGHRSVSWYQQTPGQGLQFLFEYFSETQRNKGNFPGRFSGRQFSNSRSEMNVSTLELGDSALYLCASSLEVREDTEAFFGQGTRLTVV.

The chain uses TRBV9 and TRBJ2-7, with 9 bases identical to TRBD2. V trimming: 1 base; J trimming: 5 bases; junction bases outside the gene matches: 10. The CDR3 contains 16 residues. CDR1 SGDLS and CDR2 YYNGEE come from the germline V gene. CDR3 DNA: TGTGCCAGCAGCGTATTAGGTAGCGGGGGCGCGAACGAGCAGTACTTC. The encoded protein is CASSVLGSGGANEQYF.

The chain is built from TRBV5-1 and TRBJ2-1; D tentatively fits TRBD1 or TRBD2 (5 bases each). The V end was cut by 0 bases, the J end by 6 bases, with 13 bases between. The CDR3 extends over 15 amino acids. The germline gives CDR1 SGHRS, CDR2 YFSETQ. The CDR3 DNA reads TGCGCCAGCAGCTTGGACGGGGCTAGTGTCAATGAGCAGTTCTTC. Its translation is CASSLDGASVNEQFF.

The chain uses TRBV7-2 and TRBJ2-3; tentatively, D is TRBD1 or TRBD2 (5 bases each). The CDR3 has 14 residues. The germline V gene has CDR1 SGHTA and CDR2 FQGNSA. V was clipped by 5 bases and J by 1 base, with 10 bases between them. CDR3 sequence: CASSVLGGTDTQYF. CDR3 nucleotide sequence: TGTGCCAGCAGCGTACTGGGGGGCACAGATACGCAGTATTTT. Filled out from reference TRBV7-2 and TRBJ2-3, the complete variable domain reads GAGVSQSPSNKVTEKGKDVELRCDPISGHTALYWYRQSLGQGLEFLIYFQGNSAPDKSGLPSDRFSAERTGGSVSTLTIQRTQQEDSAVYLCASSVLGGTDTQYFGPGTRLTVL.

This clonotype was counted a few times. The chain employs TRBV20-1 and TRBJ2-7, with 8 nucleotides matching TRBD2. This CDR3 has 15 amino acids. Germline CDR1 DFQATT, CDR2 SNEGSKA (reference sequence). The ends lost 5 bases at V and 3 bases at J; junction bases unmatched: 12. The chain's CDR3 is CSAQPLLAGVYEQYF. The CDR3 DNA reads as TGCAGTGCTCAACCCCTGCTAGCGGGCGTCTACGAGCAGTACTTC.

This clonotype occurred a few times. V gene TRBV21-1 combines with J gene TRBJ2-3. TRBV21-1 counts as a pseudogene. The CDR3 extends over 14 amino acids. CDR3 sequence: CASSGWWDTDTQYF. In DNA form, the CDR3 reads TGTGCCAGCAGTGGATGGTGGGACACAGATACGCAGTATTTT.

The V and J genes are TRBV7-8 and TRBJ2-7; 7 bases align to TRBD1. The CDR3 contains 15 residues. Germline CDR1 is SGHVS and CDR2 is FQNEAQ. V lost 5 bases, J lost 0 bases, and 7 bases stayed unmatched. CDR3 amino acids: CASSPDRASSYEQYF. The CDR3 region has the DNA TGTGCCAGCAGCCCCGACAGGGCCAGCTCCTACGAGCAGTACTTC.

V usage is TRBV12-3 or TRBV12-4 and J usage is TRBJ2-1; 10 bases map to TRBD2. V lost 3 bases, J lost 7 bases, and 9 bases stayed unmatched. The CDR3 has 16 residues. CDR3: CASSFPRASGSNEQFF. The DNA of the CDR3 is TGTGCCAGCAGTTTCCCCCGGGCTAGCGGGAGTAATGAGCAGTTCTTC.